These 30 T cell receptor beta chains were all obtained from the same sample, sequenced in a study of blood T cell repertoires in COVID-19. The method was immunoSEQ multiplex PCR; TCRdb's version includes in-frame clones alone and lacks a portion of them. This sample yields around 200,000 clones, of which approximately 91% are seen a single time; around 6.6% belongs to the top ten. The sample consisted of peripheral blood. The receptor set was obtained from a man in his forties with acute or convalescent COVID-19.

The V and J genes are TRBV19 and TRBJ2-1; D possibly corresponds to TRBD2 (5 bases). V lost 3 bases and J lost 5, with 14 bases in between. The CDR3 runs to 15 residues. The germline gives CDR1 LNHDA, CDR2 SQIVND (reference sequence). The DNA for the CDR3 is TGTGCCAGTAGTATTAGACTCCTCGGGGACAATGAGCAGTTCTTC. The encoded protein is CASSIRLLGDNEQFF.

The CDR3: CASSSEVQETQYF. CDR3 DNA: TGTGCCAGCAGTTCGGAGGTCCAAGAGACCCAGTACTTC. The gene calls are TRBV12-3 or TRBV12-4 and TRBJ2-5, with D perhaps TRBD2 (5 bases). Trimming cost V 4 bases and J 1 base, with 7 bases left between them. CDR3 size: 13 residues.

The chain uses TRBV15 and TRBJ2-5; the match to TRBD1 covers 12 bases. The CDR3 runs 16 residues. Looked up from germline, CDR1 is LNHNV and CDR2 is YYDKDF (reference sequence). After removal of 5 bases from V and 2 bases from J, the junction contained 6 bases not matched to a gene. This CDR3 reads CATSPGTGGVQETQYF. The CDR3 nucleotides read TGTGCCACCAGCCCAGGGACAGGGGGCGTTCAAGAGACCCAGTACTTC.

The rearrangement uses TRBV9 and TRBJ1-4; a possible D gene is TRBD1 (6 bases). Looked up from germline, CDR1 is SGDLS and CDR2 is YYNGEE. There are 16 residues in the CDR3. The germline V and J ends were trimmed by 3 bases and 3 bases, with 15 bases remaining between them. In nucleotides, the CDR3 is TGTGCCAGCAGCGAGGACAGTGAGGAGCCTAATGAAAAACTGTTTTTT. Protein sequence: CASSEDSEEPNEKLFF.

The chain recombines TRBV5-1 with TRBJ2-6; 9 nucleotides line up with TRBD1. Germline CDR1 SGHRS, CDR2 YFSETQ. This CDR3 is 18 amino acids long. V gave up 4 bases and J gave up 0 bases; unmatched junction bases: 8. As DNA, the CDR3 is TGCGCCAGCAGCCAGGAAACAGGGGGCGGCTCTGGGGCCAACGTCCTGACTTTC. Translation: CASSQETGGGSGANVLTF. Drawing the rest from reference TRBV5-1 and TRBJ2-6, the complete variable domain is KAGVTQTPRYLIKTRGQQVTLSCSPISGHRSVSWYQQTPGQGLQFLFEYFSETQRNKGNFPGRFSGRQFSNSRSEMNVSTLELGDSALYLCASSQETGGGSGANVLTFGAGSRLTVL.

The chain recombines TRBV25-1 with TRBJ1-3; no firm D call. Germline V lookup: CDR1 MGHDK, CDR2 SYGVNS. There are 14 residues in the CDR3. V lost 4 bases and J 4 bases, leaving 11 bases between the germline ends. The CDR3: CASSAQTRGNTIYF. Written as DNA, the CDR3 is TGTGCCAGCAGTGCCCAGACCAGGGGAAACACCATATATTTT.

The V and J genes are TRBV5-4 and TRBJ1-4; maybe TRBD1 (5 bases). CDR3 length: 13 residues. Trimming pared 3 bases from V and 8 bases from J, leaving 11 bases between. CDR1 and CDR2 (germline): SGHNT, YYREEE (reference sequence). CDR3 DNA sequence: TGTGCCAGCAGCTATTCGGAGGGGGAAAAACTGTTTTTT. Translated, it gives CASSYSEGEKLFF.

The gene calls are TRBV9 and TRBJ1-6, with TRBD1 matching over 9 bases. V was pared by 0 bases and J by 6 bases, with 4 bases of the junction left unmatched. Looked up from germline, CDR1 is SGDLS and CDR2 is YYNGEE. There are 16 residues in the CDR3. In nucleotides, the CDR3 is TGTGCCAGCAGCGTAGGGGACAGGGCAGGTAATTCACCCCTCCACTTT. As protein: CASSVGDRAGNSPLHF.

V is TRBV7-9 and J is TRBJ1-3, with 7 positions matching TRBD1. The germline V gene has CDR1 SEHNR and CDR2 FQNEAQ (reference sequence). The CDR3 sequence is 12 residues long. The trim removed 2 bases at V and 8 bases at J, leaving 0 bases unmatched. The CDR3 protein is CASSLQGDTIYF. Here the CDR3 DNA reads TGTGCCAGCAGCTTACAGGGGGACACCATATATTTT.

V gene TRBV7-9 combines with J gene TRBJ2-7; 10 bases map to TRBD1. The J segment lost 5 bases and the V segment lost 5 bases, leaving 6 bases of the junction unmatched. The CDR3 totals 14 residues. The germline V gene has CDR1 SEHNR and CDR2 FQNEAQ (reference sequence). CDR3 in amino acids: CASSRGQGTHEQYF. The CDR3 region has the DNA TGTGCCAGCAGCCGGGGACAGGGGACCCACGAGCAGTACTTC.

This CDR3 is CASSASGRETQYF. In nucleotides, the CDR3 is TGTGCCAGCAGTGCTAGCGGGAGGGAGACCCAGTACTTC. This chain joins TRBV12-3 or TRBV12-4 and TRBJ2-5, with 11 positions matching TRBD2. With 5 bases clipped from V and 5 bases from J, the junction kept 1 base outside the gene matches. The CDR3 length is 13 residues.

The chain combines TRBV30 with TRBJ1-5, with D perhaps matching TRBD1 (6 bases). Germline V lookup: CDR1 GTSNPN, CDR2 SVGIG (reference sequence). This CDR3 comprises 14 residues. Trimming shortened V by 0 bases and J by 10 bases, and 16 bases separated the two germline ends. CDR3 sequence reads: CAWSVSIQGRPQHF. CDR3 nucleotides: TGTGCCTGGAGTGTGTCTATACAGGGCCGTCCCCAGCATTTT.

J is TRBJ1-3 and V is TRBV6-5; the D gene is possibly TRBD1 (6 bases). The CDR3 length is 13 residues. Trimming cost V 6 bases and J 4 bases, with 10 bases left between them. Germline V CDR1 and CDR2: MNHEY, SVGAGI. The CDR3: CASSTDRGNTIYF. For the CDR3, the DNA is TGTGCCAGCAGCACCGACAGGGGAAACACCATATATTTT.

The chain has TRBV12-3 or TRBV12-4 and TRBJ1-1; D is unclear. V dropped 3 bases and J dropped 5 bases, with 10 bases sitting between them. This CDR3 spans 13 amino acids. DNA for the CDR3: TGTGCCAGCAGTTTTAGGGAGCGGACTGAAGCTTTCTTT. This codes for CASSFRERTEAFF.

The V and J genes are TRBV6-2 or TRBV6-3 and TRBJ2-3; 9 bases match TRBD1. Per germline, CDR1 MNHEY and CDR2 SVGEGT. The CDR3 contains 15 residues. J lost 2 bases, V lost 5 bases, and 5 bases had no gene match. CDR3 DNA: TGTGCCAGCAGTCGGACAGGGGTTCCCACAGATACGCAGTATTTT. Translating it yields CASSRTGVPTDTQYF.

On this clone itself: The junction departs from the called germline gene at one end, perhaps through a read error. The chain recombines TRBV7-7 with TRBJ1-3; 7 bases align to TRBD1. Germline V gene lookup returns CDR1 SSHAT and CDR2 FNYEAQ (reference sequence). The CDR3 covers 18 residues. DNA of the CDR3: TGTGCTAGCAGCTTAGGGCGCCGGACAGGAAGTTCTGGAAACACCATATATTTT. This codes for CASSLGRRTGSSGNTIYF.

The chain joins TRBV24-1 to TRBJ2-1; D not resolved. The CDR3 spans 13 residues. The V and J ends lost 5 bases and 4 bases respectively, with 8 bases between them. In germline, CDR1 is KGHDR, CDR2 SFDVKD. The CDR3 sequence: CATSAGGYNEQFF. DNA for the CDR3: TGTGCCACCAGTGCGGGTGGGTACAATGAGCAGTTCTTC.

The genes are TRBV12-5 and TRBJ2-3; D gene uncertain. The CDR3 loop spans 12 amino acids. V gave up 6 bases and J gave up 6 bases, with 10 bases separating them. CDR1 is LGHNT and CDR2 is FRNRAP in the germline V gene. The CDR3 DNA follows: TGTGCTAGTGGCCCCCCCGGGGATACGCAGTATTTT. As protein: CASGPPGDTQYF.

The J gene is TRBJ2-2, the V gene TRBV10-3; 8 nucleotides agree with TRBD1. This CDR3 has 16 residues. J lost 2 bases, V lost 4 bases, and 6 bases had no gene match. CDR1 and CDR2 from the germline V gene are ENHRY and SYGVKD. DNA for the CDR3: TGTGCCATCAGTGCTTCAGGGGGCAGCAACACCGGGGAGCTGTTTTTT. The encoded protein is CAISASGGSNTGELFF.

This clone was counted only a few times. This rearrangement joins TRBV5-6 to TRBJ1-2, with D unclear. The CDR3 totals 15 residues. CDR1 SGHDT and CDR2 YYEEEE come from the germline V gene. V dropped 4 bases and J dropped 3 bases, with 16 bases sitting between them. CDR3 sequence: CASSAGILQDYGYTF. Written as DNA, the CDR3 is TGTGCCAGCAGCGCCGGGATACTACAAGACTATGGCTACACCTTC.

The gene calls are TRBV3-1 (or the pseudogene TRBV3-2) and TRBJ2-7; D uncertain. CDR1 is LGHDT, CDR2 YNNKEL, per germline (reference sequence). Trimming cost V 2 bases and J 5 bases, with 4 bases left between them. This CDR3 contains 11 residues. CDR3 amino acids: CASSQLHEQYF. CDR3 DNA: TGTGCCAGCAGCCAACTCCACGAGCAGTACTTC.

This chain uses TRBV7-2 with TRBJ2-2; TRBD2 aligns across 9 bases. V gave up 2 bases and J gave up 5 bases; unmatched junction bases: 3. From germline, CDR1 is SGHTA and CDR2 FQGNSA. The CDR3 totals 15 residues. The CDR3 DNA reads TGTGCCAGCAGCTTAAGCGGGGGGCCAACCGGGGAGCTGTTTTTT. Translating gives CASSLSGGPTGELFF.

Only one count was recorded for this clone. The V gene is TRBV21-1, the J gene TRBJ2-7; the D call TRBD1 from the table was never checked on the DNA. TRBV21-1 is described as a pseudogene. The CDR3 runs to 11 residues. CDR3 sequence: CDSGGDYEQYF. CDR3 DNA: TGTGATTCAGGGGGCGATTACGAGCAGTACTTC.

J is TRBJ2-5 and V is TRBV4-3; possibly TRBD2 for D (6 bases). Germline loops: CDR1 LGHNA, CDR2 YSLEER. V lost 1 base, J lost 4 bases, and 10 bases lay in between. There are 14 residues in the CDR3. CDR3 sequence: CASSQGLARETQYF. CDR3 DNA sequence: TGCGCCAGCAGCCAAGGCCTAGCGAGAGAGACCCAGTACTTC.

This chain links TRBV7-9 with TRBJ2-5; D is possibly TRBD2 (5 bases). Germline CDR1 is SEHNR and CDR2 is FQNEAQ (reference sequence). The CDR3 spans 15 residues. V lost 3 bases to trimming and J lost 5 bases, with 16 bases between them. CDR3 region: CASSFRAGMVETQYF. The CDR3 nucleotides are TGTGCCAGCAGCTTTAGGGCCGGGATGGTGGAGACCCAGTACTTC.

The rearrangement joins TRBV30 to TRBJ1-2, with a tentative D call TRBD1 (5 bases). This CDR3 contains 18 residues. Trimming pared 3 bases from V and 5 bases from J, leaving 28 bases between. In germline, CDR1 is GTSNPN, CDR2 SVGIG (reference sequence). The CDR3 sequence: CAWRRYSDIRQPTYGYTF. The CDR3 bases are TGTGCCTGGAGACGTTATTCGGACATCCGGCAACCTACATATGGCTACACCTTC.

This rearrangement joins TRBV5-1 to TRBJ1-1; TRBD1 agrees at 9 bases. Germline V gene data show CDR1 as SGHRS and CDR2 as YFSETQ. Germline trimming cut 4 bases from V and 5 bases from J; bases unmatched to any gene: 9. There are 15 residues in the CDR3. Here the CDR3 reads CASSPRTGVLTEAFF. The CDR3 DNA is TGCGCCAGCAGCCCACGGACAGGGGTTTTAACTGAAGCTTTCTTT.

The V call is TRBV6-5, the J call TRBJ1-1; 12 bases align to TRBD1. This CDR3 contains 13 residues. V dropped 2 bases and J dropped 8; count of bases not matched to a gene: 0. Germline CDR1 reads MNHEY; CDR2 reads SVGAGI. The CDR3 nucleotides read TGTGCCAGCAGTTACGGGACAGGGGGCGAAGCTTTCTTT. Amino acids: CASSYGTGGEAFF.

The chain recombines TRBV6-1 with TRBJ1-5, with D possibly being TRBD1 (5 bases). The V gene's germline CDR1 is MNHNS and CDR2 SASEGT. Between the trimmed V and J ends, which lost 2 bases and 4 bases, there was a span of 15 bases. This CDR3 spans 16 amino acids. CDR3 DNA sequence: TGTGCCAGCAGTGAAAAGGGATGGGGGGTAAATCAGCCCCAGCATTTT. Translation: CASSEKGWGVNQPQHF.

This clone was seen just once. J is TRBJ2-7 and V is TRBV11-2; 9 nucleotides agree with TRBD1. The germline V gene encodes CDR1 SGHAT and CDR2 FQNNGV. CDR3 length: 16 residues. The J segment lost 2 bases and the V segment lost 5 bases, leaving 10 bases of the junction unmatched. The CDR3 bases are TGTGCCAGCAGCGTGGGGTGGGGACAGGGAACCTACGAGCAGTACTTC. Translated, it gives CASSVGWGQGTYEQYF.